These 11 T cell receptor beta chains came from one sample sequenced in a study of cytotoxic CD8 clonotypes in ibrutinib-treated CLL. The data were produced by immunoSEQ multiplex PCR, yet TCRdb's version contains in-frame clones alone and is incomplete. The sample consists of some 93,000 clones, approximately 78% of them appearing once. This specimen consisted of PBMCs, obtained after 12 months of ibrutinib treatment. Receptors were obtained from a human donor with chronic lymphocytic leukemia.

This chain's CDR3 is CASSLRGQETQYF. The CDR3 nucleotides are TGTGCCAGCAGCCTCCGGGGCCAAGAGACCCAGTACTTC. The chain recombines TRBV6-6 with TRBJ2-5; D may be TRBD2 (5 bases). Germline loops: CDR1 MNHNY, CDR2 SVGAGI (reference sequence). This CDR3 comprises 13 residues. The germline V and J ends were trimmed by 6 bases and 1 base, with 9 bases remaining between them.

This clone was recorded a few times. The chain combines TRBV7-2 with TRBJ2-5, with D uncertain. This CDR3 is 12 amino acids long. Trimming stripped 6 bases from V and 5 bases from J, with 10 bases between. Germline V lookup: CDR1 SGHTA, CDR2 FQGNSA. The CDR3 DNA reads TGTGCCAGCAGTCAAGGACGGGAGACCCAGTACTTC. As protein: CASSQGRETQYF.

The chain couples TRBV2 to TRBJ2-7; D gene uncertain. Germline-derived CDR1 and CDR2 are SNHLY and FYNNEI. V lost 9 bases and J lost 9, with 15 bases in between. The length of the CDR3 is 11 residues. CDR3 sequence reads: CASHRSSGQYF. CDR3 nucleotide sequence: TGTGCCAGTCACCGGTCTTCGGGGCAGTACTTC.

This sequence joins TRBV2 and TRBJ2-5, with 8 nucleotides matching TRBD2. V shed 7 bases and J 1 base; nucleotides not matched to a gene: 5. Looked up from germline, CDR1 is SNHLY and CDR2 is FYNNEI. There are 14 residues in the CDR3. DNA of the CDR3: TGTGCCAGCAAGACGGGGGGGCCCCAAGAGACCCAGTACTTC. Amino acids: CASKTGGPQETQYF.

This rearrangement joins TRBV2 to TRBJ1-2; TRBD1 matches at 8 bases. Trimming at V came to 6 bases and at J to 4 bases, leaving 7 bases not matched to a gene. The CDR3 runs to 14 residues. CDR1 and CDR2 from the germline V gene are SNHLY and FYNNEI. CDR3 sequence (DNA): TGTGCCAGCAGACCCGGACAGGGATCCTATGGCTACACCTTC. Amino acid sequence: CASRPGQGSYGYTF.

The chain has TRBV7-2 and TRBJ1-1; D possibly corresponds to TRBD1 (5 bases). The CDR3 is 13 amino acids. V was cut by 2 bases and J by 4 bases, with 8 bases left in between. Germline V gives CDR1 SGHTA, CDR2 FQGNSA. The CDR3 spells CASSLNGGTEAFF. The CDR3 DNA reads as TGTGCCAGCAGCTTAAATGGGGGCACTGAAGCTTTCTTT.

The chain uses TRBV27 and TRBJ2-7; tentative D call: TRBD1 (7 bases). V lost 2 bases, J lost 3 bases, and 14 bases lay in between. Germline assignment: CDR1 MNHEY and CDR2 SMNVEV (reference sequence). This CDR3 contains 15 residues. The CDR3 bases are TGTGCCAGCAGTTTAAAGCGGGCAGGGGGCTACGAGCAGTACTTC. Its translation is CASSLKRAGGYEQYF.

V usage is TRBV6-6 and J usage is TRBJ2-5; weak D call: TRBD2 (6 bases). The CDR3 length is 15 residues. Trimming removed 0 bases at V and 3 bases at J, with 11 bases between. Germline V gene lookup returns CDR1 MNHNY and CDR2 SVGAGI (reference sequence). CDR3 loop: CASSYSGGSEETQYF. CDR3 nucleotides: TGTGCCAGCAGTTACTCCGGGGGATCTGAAGAGACCCAGTACTTC.

The J gene is TRBJ2-7, the V gene TRBV6-1; TRBD2 is a possible D gene (5 bases). The CDR3 has 14 amino acids. The germline V gene has CDR1 MNHNS and CDR2 SASEGT. Trimming stripped 3 bases from V and 3 bases from J, with 12 bases between. CDR3 loop: CASSDRGSLYEQYF. The CDR3 DNA is TGTGCCAGCAGTGATCGGGGTTCCCTCTACGAGCAGTACTTC.

The rearrangement joins TRBV30 to TRBJ1-6; D not resolved. The germline V and J ends were trimmed by 2 bases and 5 bases, with 13 bases remaining between them. Germline V gives CDR1 GTSNPN, CDR2 SVGIG (reference sequence). CDR3 length: 15 amino acids. CDR3 sequence (DNA): TGTGCCTGGAGTAAGAGGGTAGAGAATAATTCACCCCTCCACTTT. This encodes CAWSKRVENNSPLHF.

V and J are TRBV7-2 and TRBJ1-6, with D perhaps matching TRBD1 (5 bases). Trimming cost V 6 bases and J 7 bases, with 13 bases left between them. In germline, CDR1 is SGHTA, CDR2 FQGNSA. The CDR3 consists of 14 residues. In DNA form, the CDR3 reads TGTGCCAGCAGGACGGGACTCCCCAATTCACCCCTCCACTTT. Translation: CASRTGLPNSPLHF.